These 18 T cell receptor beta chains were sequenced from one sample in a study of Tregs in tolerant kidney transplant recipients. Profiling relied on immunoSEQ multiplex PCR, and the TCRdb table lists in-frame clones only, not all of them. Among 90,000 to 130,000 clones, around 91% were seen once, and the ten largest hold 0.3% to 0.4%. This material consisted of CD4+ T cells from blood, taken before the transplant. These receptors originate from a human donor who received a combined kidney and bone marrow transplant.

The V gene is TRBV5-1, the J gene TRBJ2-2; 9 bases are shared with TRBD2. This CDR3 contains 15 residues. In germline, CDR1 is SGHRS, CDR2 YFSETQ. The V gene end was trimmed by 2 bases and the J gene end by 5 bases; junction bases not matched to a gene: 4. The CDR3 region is CASSLPSGETGELFF. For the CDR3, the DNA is TGCGCCAGCAGCTTACCTAGCGGGGAAACCGGGGAGCTGTTTTTT.

CDR3 DNA: TGCGCCAGCAGCAGTAGCTGGGGACAAAGGCAAGAGACCCAGTACTTC. Translated, it gives CASSSSWGQRQETQYF. This chain connects TRBV4-1 to TRBJ2-5; a possible D gene is TRBD1 (6 bases). The CDR3 loop spans 16 amino acids. CDR1 is MGHRA and CDR2 is YSYEKL in the germline V gene. Trimming removed 5 bases at V and 2 bases at J, with 18 bases between.

CDR3 nucleotide sequence: TGTGCCAGCAAGGGGGAACAAGCTAACTATGGCTACACCTTC. Translating gives CASKGEQANYGYTF. This chain uses TRBV5-8 with TRBJ1-2, with a tentative D call TRBD1 (6 bases). Germline assignment: CDR1 SGHTS and CDR2 YDEGEE. The V end was cut by 6 bases, the J end by 0 bases, with 12 bases between. The CDR3 spans 14 residues.

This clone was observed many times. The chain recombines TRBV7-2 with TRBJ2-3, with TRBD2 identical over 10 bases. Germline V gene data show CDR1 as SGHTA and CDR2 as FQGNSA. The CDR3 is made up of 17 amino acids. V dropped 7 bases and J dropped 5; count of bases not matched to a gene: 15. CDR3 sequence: CASIKELAGVMRDTQYF. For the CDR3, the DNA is TGTGCCAGCATAAAAGAGCTAGCGGGAGTTATGAGAGATACGCAGTATTTT.

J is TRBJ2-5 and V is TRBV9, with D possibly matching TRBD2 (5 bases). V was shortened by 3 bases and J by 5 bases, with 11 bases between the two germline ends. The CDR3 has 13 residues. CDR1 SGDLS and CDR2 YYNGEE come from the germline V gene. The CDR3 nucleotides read TGTGCCAGCAGCGGCCGACTAAGGGAGACCCAGTACTTC. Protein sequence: CASSGRLRETQYF.

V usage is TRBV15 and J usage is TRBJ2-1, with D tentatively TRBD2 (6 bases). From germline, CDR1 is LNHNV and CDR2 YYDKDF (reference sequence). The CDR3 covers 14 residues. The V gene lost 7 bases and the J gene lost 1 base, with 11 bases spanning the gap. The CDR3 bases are TGTGCCACCAACCCCGGGAGTTCCTACAATGAGCAGTTCTTC. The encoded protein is CATNPGSSYNEQFF.

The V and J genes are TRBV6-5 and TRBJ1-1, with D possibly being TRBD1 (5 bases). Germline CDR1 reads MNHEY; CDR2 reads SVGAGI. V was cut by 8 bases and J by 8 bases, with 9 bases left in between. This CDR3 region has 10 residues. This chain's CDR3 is CASGRGEAFF. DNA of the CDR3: TGTGCCAGCGGTCGGGGGGAAGCTTTCTTT.

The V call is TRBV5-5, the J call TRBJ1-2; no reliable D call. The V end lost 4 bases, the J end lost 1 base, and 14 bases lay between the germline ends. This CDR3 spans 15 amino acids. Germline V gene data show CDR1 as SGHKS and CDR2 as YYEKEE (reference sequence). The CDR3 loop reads CASSQDPRVNYGYTF. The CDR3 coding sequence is TGTGCCAGCAGCCAAGACCCCCGGGTTAACTATGGCTACACCTTC.

CDR3 DNA sequence: TGTGCCAGCAGCTTAGCAACAGGAATTAACTATGGCTACACCTTC. Protein product: CASSLATGINYGYTF. The V gene is TRBV7-2, the J gene TRBJ1-2; maybe TRBD1 (5 bases). Germline loops: CDR1 SGHTA, CDR2 FQGNSA. The CDR3 spans 15 residues. Trimming stripped 0 bases from V and 1 base from J, with 9 bases between.

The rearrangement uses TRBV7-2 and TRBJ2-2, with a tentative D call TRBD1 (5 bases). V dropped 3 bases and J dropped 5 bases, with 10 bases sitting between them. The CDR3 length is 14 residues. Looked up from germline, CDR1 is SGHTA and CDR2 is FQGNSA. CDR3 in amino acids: CASSFGAWTGELFF. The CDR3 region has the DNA TGTGCCAGCAGCTTTGGGGCATGGACCGGGGAGCTGTTTTTT.

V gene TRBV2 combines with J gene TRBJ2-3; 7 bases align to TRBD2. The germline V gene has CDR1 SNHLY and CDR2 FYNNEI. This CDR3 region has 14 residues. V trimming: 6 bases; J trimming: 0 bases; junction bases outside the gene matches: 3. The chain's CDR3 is CASRSGASTDTQYF. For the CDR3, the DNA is TGTGCCAGCAGGAGCGGGGCAAGCACAGATACGCAGTATTTT.

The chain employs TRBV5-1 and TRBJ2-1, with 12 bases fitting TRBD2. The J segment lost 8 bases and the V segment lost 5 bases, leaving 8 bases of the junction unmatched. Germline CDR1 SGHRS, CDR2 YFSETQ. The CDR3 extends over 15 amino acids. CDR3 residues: CASRPPSGGADEQFF. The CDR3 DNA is TGCGCCAGCAGACCCCCTAGCGGGGGGGCCGATGAGCAGTTCTTC.

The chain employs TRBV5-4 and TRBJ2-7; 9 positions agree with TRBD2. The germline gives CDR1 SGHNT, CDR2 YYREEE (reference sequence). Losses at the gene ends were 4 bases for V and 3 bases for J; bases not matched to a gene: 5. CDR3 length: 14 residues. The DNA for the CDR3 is TGTGCCAGCAGCCCAGCGGGGGGCCTCTACGAGCAGTACTTC. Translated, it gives CASSPAGGLYEQYF.

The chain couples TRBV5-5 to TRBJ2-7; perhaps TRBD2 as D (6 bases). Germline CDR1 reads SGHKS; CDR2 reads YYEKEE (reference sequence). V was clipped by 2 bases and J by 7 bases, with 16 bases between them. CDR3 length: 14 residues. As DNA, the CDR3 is TGTGCCAGCAGCTTAGGGACTCGTGGGAGGGAGCAGTACTTC. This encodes CASSLGTRGREQYF.

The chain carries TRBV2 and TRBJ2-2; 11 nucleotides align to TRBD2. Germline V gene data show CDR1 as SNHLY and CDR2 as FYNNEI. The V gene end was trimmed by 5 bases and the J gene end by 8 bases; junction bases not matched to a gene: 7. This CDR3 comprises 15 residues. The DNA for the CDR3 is TGTGCCAGCAGTACCCTTAGCGGGGGGGCTGGGGAGCTGTTTTTT. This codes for CASSTLSGGAGELFF.

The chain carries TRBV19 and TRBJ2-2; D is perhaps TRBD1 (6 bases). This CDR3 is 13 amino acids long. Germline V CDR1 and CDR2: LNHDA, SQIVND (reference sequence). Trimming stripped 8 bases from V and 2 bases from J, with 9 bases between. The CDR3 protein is CASADSNTGELFF. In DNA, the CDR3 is TGTGCCAGTGCGGACAGCAACACCGGGGAGCTGTTTTTT. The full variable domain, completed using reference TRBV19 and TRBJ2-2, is DGGITQSPKYLFRKEGQNVTLSCEQNLNHDAMYWYRQDPGQGLRLIYYSQIVNDFQKGDIAEGYSVSREKKESFPLTVTSAQKNPTAFYLCASADSNTGELFFGEGSRLTVL.

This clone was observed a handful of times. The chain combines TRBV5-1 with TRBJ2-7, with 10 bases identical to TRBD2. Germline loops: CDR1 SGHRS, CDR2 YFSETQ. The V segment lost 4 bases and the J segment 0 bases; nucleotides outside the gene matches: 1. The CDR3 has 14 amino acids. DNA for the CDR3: TGCGCCAGCAGCCTAGCGGGGGTCTCCTACGAGCAGTACTTC. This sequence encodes CASSLAGVSYEQYF.

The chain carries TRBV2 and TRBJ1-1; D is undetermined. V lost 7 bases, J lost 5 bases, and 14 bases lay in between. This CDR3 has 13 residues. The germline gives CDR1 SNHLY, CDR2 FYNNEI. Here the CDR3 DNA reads TGTGCCAGCACCACAGAGGGCGGTACTGAAGCTTTCTTT. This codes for CASTTEGGTEAFF.